The clone carrying this T cell receptor (beta chain) has a handful of counts. The data were obtained in a study of blood T cell repertoires in COVID-19. Study in general: Samples came from the United States, Italy and Spain, spanning acute and convalescent COVID-19. T cells, B-cell-depleted T cells, or PBMCs provided the cDNA or gDNA that served as material.

Profiling relied on immunoSEQ multiplex PCR, and the TCRdb table lists in-frame clones only, not all of them. The sample yields roughly 340,000 clones, 70% to 90% seen once. Seattle patient enrollment occurred during active infection, with longitudinal follow-up thereafter. V was clipped by 6 bases and J by 5 bases, with 13 bases between them. The CDR3 contains 13 residues. The germline V gene has CDR1 LGHDT and CDR2 YNNKEL (reference sequence). The receptor's source is a woman aged 25 to 39 with COVID-19, enrolled during active disease. The sequenced sample was peripheral blood. The gene calls are TRBV3-1 (or the pseudogene TRBV3-2) and TRBJ1-2; TRBD1 might be the D (5 bases). CDR3 amino acids: CASSRQGRYGYTF. Here the CDR3 DNA reads TGTGCCAGCAGTCGGCAGGGAAGGTATGGCTACACCTTC.